The 24 T cell receptor beta chains presented below share a single source sample, sequenced in a study of cytomegalovirus exposure and HLA in healthy donors. The PCR had 60 Vbeta and 13 Jbeta primers. Some clones are missing from TCRdb's copy, which holds only in-frame ones; the method was immunoSEQ multiplex PCR. The sample records approximately 180,000 clones, 80% to 85% being singletons. The sample comprised PBMCs. The receptors shown here come from a woman between 25 and 40 years old in good health and CMV-seronegative.

This clone was detected only once. CDR3 sequence reads: CASSPDRASAGGGYTF. The CDR3 bases are TGTGCCAGCTCACCTGATCGTGCCTCGGCAGGGGGAGGCTACACCTTC. The J gene is TRBJ1-2, the V gene TRBV18, with TRBD1 matching 7 bases. Germline V gene lookup returns CDR1 KGHSH and CDR2 LQKENI. After removal of 3 bases from V and 8 bases from J, the junction contained 15 bases not matched to a gene. The CDR3 contains 16 residues. The complete variable domain, with remaining parts taken from reference TRBV18 and TRBJ1-2, reads NAGVMQNPRHLVRRRGQEARLRCSPMKGHSHVYWYRQLPEEGLKFMVYLQKENIIDESGMPKERFSAEFPKEGPSILRIQQVVRGDSAAYFCASSPDRASAGGGYTFGSGTRLTVV.

The chain has TRBV10-3 and TRBJ1-5; 8 bases fit TRBD1. The CDR3 consists of 18 residues. Germline V CDR1 and CDR2: ENHRY, SYGVKD. The ends lost 3 bases at V and 0 bases at J; junction bases unmatched: 10. This chain's CDR3 is CAISDGQGRGYSNQPQHF. The CDR3 coding sequence is TGTGCCATCAGTGATGGACAGGGACGGGGGTATAGCAATCAGCCCCAGCATTTT.

V gene TRBV7-2 combines with J gene TRBJ2-1; 7 nucleotides line up with TRBD2. CDR1 and CDR2 from the germline V gene are SGHTA and FQGNSA. The CDR3 sequence is 15 residues long. V gave up 0 bases and J gave up 6 bases; unmatched junction bases: 5. The CDR3 DNA follows: TGTGCCAGCAGCTTAGCCTGGGGCGGGGGCAATGAGCAGTTCTTC. Residues: CASSLAWGGGNEQFF.

This rearrangement joins TRBV7-9 to TRBJ1-6, with D possibly TRBD1 on 5 matching bases. Germline V CDR1 and CDR2: SEHNR, FQNEAQ (reference sequence). The CDR3 totals 14 residues. V was clipped by 0 bases and J by 7 bases, with 7 bases between them. CDR3 region: CASSLASGNSPLHF. The CDR3 DNA follows: TGTGCCAGCAGCTTAGCATCAGGGAATTCACCCCTCCACTTT.

The J gene is TRBJ2-5, the V gene TRBV5-4, with TRBD1 matching 9 bases. Germline CDR1 reads SGHNT; CDR2 reads YYREEE (reference sequence). Germline trimming cut 4 bases from V and 4 bases from J; bases unmatched to any gene: 8. The CDR3 has 15 residues. CDR3 coding DNA: TGTGCCAGCAGCCAAGATGACAGGGGGGGAGAGACCCAGTACTTC. Translated, it gives CASSQDDRGGETQYF.

The CDR3 region has the DNA TGTGCCATCAGCACCGGGACAGCTATTGCAGATACGCAGTATTTT. Amino acid sequence: CAISTGTAIADTQYF. The genes are TRBV10-3 and TRBJ2-3; TRBD1 matches at 7 bases. The CDR3 spans 15 residues. V shed 6 bases, J shed 4 bases, and the junction held 10 bases outside the gene matches. Germline CDR1 reads ENHRY; CDR2 reads SYGVKD.

The chain employs TRBV29-1 and TRBJ1-1; 7 nucleotides line up with TRBD1. The CDR3 totals 15 residues. The V gene end was trimmed by 2 bases and the J gene end by 3 bases; junction bases not matched to a gene: 9. The germline V gene encodes CDR1 SQVTM and CDR2 ANQGSEA. The CDR3 DNA reads TGCAGCGTTGAACGCGCGCAGGGGGGAGACACTGAAGCTTTCTTT. It translates to CSVERAQGGDTEAFF.

This clone was seen a few times. This rearrangement joins TRBV18 to TRBJ2-5; D might be TRBD1 (5 bases). The DNA end favors TRBJ2-7, so the J call may be wrong. Per the germline V gene, CDR1 is KGHSH and CDR2 is LQKENI. There are 17 residues in the CDR3. The CDR3 protein is CASSPSPDTYLVYEQYF. The CDR3 nucleotides read TGTGCCAGCTCACCCAGCCCGGACACCTACCTGGTCTACGAGCAGTACTTC.

The V gene is TRBV7-2, the J gene TRBJ2-7; 8 bases line up with TRBD1. CDR1 is SGHTA and CDR2 is FQGNSA in the germline V gene. The V and J ends lost 5 bases and 1 base, in that order; junction bases with no gene match: 4. This CDR3 is built from 14 residues. CDR3 DNA: TGTGCCAGCAGCCCACGGACAGGGTCCTACGAGCAGTACTTC. As protein: CASSPRTGSYEQYF.

The V call is TRBV6-1, the J call TRBJ2-7; D is possibly TRBD1 (6 bases). V lost 7 bases and J lost 2, with 18 bases in between. The V gene's germline CDR1 is MNHNS and CDR2 SASEGT. The CDR3 extends over 15 amino acids. DNA for the CDR3: TGTGCCAGCACCCCTGGAGACAGGTCTCCCTACGAGCAGTACTTC. It translates to CASTPGDRSPYEQYF.

The chain uses TRBV6-5 and TRBJ2-7, with a tentative D call TRBD1 (6 bases). The CDR3 totals 15 residues. The V gene lost 0 bases and the J gene lost 4 bases, with 13 bases spanning the gap. Germline-derived CDR1 and CDR2 are MNHEY and SVGAGI. CDR3 sequence: CASSYSMGRGYEQYF. CDR3 nucleotides: TGTGCCAGCAGTTACTCGATGGGCAGGGGTTACGAGCAGTACTTC.

Turning to this clone: One end of the junction does not line up with germline, which may come from a read error. This chain connects TRBV2 to TRBJ2-7, with D maybe TRBD1 (5 bases). The germline gives CDR1 SNHLY, CDR2 FYNNEI. There are 15 residues in the CDR3. In DNA form, the CDR3 reads TGTGCCGGCAGTGAATCCCAGGGTATAACCTACGAGCAGTACTTC. Translated: CAGSESQGITYEQYF.

This clone appeared a few times. The chain is built from TRBV5-5 and TRBJ1-5, with 9 bases aligning to TRBD1. The CDR3 contains 16 residues. The germline V gene encodes CDR1 SGHKS and CDR2 YYEKEE (reference sequence). J lost 3 bases, V lost 0 bases, and 4 bases had no gene match. CDR3 coding DNA: TGTGCCAGCAGCTTGGCCGGACAGGGGAACAATCAGCCCCAGCATTTT. Residues: CASSLAGQGNNQPQHF.

The chain couples TRBV4-3 to TRBJ2-3; D may be TRBD2 (6 bases). The CDR3 spans 14 residues. Trimming took 4 bases from V and 2 from J, leaving 10 bases between them. Germline V gene lookup returns CDR1 LGHNA and CDR2 YSLEER. As DNA, the CDR3 is TGCGCCAGCAGCCCGACTAGACACACAGATACGCAGTATTTT. Its translation: CASSPTRHTDTQYF.

This clone was found a few times. The V and J genes are TRBV27 and TRBJ2-7; TRBD2 matches 9 bases. The CDR3 loop spans 14 amino acids. CDR1 is MNHEY, CDR2 SMNVEV, per germline (reference sequence). J gave up 6 bases and V 2 bases, and 5 bases lay outside the gene matches. In DNA form, the CDR3 reads TGTGCCAGCAGTTTACGACTAGCGGCGGTCGAGCAGTACTTC. The encoded protein is CASSLRLAAVEQYF.

The chain joins TRBV7-2 to TRBJ2-1; TRBD2 is a possible D gene (6 bases). CDR3 length equals 18 residues. V lost 3 bases and J lost 0, with 18 bases in between. CDR1 and CDR2 (germline): SGHTA, FQGNSA. CDR3 sequence (DNA): TGTGCCAGCAGCTTTACGTCTAGCGTGGGTAGCTCCTACAATGAGCAGTTCTTC. Its translation is CASSFTSSVGSSYNEQFF.

Of note for this clone: The junction shows a germline mismatch at one end, possibly a read error. The gene calls are TRBV30 and TRBJ2-6; D may be TRBD1 (5 bases). The CDR3 sequence is 15 residues long. Germline CDR1 GTSNPN, CDR2 SVGIG (reference sequence). The CDR3 loop is CAWTSANSGANGLTF. The CDR3 bases are TGTGCCTGGACCAGCGCAAACTCTGGGGCCAACGGCCTGACTTTC.

The chain carries TRBV4-2 and TRBJ2-6; D unclear. Trimming removed 4 bases at V and 0 bases at J, with 13 bases between. This CDR3 is built from 17 residues. CDR1 LGHNA and CDR2 YNFKEQ come from the germline V gene. CDR3: CASSRDTRSSGANVLTF. CDR3 DNA: TGTGCCAGCAGCCGAGACACGCGGAGCTCTGGGGCCAACGTCCTGACTTTC.

The V gene is TRBV21-1, the J gene TRBJ1-1; TRBD1 reflects the table's D call only, with no check against the DNA. TRBV21-1 is noted as a pseudogene. The CDR3 spans 16 residues. The CDR3 spells CASSKRHRGKNTEAFF. In nucleotides, the CDR3 is TGTGCCAGCAGCAAAAGGCACAGGGGGAAAAACACTGAAGCTTTCTTT.

The chain is built from TRBV10-3 and TRBJ1-6; 7 nucleotides match TRBD1. CDR1 ENHRY and CDR2 SYGVKD come from the germline V gene. The CDR3 covers 14 residues. Trimming took 6 bases from V and 9 from J; bases not matched to a gene: 8. Written as DNA, the CDR3 is TGTGCCATCAGCCCGGGACAGTCGGTTTCACCCCTCCACTTT. It encodes CAISPGQSVSPLHF.

The chain joins TRBV7-9 to TRBJ1-1; the D is unclear. Looked up from germline, CDR1 is SEHNR and CDR2 is FQNEAQ (reference sequence). Between the trimmed V and J ends, which lost 6 bases and 1 base, there was a span of 15 bases. This CDR3 spans 15 amino acids. CDR3 region: CASRPSHTSNTEAFF. The CDR3 DNA reads TGTGCCAGCAGGCCTTCACACACGTCGAACACTGAAGCTTTCTTT.

V is TRBV6-5 and J is TRBJ1-6, with TRBD1 as a possible D gene (6 bases). V gave up 6 bases and J gave up 9 bases, with 12 bases separating them. The CDR3 extends over 13 amino acids. CDR1 is MNHEY, CDR2 SVGAGI, per germline. The CDR3: CASRAGDSSPLHF. DNA of the CDR3: TGTGCCAGCAGGGCAGGGGATTCTTCACCCCTCCACTTT.

This clone turned up a few times. The V call is TRBV11-2, the J call TRBJ2-7; weak D call: TRBD1 (6 bases). Germline CDR1 and CDR2: SGHAT and FQNNGV. Trimming stripped 0 bases from V and 6 bases from J, with 12 bases between. The CDR3 covers 14 residues. CDR3 in amino acids: CASSLEARGFEQYF. The CDR3 region has the DNA TGTGCCAGCAGCTTAGAAGCTAGGGGGTTCGAGCAGTACTTC.

J is TRBJ2-3 and V is TRBV6-5; 10 bases are a match to TRBD2. Germline CDR1 reads MNHEY; CDR2 reads SVGAGI. This CDR3 region has 15 residues. V shed 5 bases, J shed 2 bases, and the junction held 4 bases outside the gene matches. The CDR3 DNA is TGTGCCAGCAGTCCTAGCGGGAGCCCCACAGATACGCAGTATTTT. Translation: CASSPSGSPTDTQYF.